The 29 T cell receptor beta chains below come from one sample, sequenced in a study of cytotoxic CD8 clonotypes in ibrutinib-treated CLL. Measured with immunoSEQ multiplex PCR; TCRdb has only the in-frame clones, and not every one. The sample has about 150,000 clones; about 70% are singletons. This specimen was PBMCs, taken after 24 months of ibrutinib treatment. All receptors derive from a human donor with chronic lymphocytic leukemia.

This chain links TRBV7-9 with TRBJ2-7; either TRBD1 or TRBD2 may fit D (5 bases each). V lost 5 bases, J lost 5 bases, and 16 bases lay in between. CDR1 SEHNR and CDR2 FQNEAQ come from the germline V gene (reference sequence). This CDR3 spans 14 amino acids. The CDR3, as DNA: TGTGCCAGCAGCCCAGGGTCAGGGCGGGACGAGCAGTACTTC. Translated: CASSPGSGRDEQYF.

The rearrangement joins TRBV11-2 to TRBJ2-1; the D gene is possibly TRBD1 (5 bases). CDR1 and CDR2 (germline): SGHAT, FQNNGV. The CDR3 totals 14 residues. Deletions cut 4 bases from V and 4 bases from J, with 11 bases between. CDR3 protein: CASSSTKGYNEQFF. CDR3 nucleotide sequence: TGTGCCAGCAGCTCCACTAAGGGGTACAATGAGCAGTTCTTC.

The V gene is TRBV5-4, the J gene TRBJ1-4; D is unclear. Germline lookup yields CDR1 SGHNT and CDR2 YYREEE (reference sequence). The length of the CDR3 is 12 residues. V lost 3 bases to trimming and J lost 6 bases, with 6 bases between them. CDR3 DNA: TGTGCCAGCAGCTCGCCGGATGAAAAACTGTTTTTT. Its translation is CASSSPDEKLFF. Full variable domain (missing parts from reference TRBV5-4 and TRBJ1-4): ETGVTQSPTHLIKTRGQQVTLRCSSQSGHNTVSWYQQALGQGPQFIFQYYREEENGRGNFPPRFSGLQFPNYSSELNVNALELDDSALYLCASSSPDEKLFFGSGTQLSVL.

The chain links TRBV4-3 to TRBJ2-2; 14 bases map to TRBD2. Looked up from germline, CDR1 is LGHNA and CDR2 is YSLEER. CDR3 length equals 17 residues. With 4 bases clipped from V and 5 bases from J, the junction kept 6 bases outside the gene matches. The CDR3 DNA sequence: TGCGCCAGCAGCCTCGGGACTAGCGGGAGTCGGACCGGGGAGCTGTTTTTT. It codes for CASSLGTSGSRTGELFF.

This chain uses TRBV6-5 with TRBJ2-5; 9 bases are a match to TRBD2. This CDR3 spans 15 amino acids. The germline V gene encodes CDR1 MNHEY and CDR2 SVGAGI. With V trimmed by 7 bases and J by 4 bases, 10 bases remained unmatched. In nucleotides, the CDR3 is TGTGCCAGCACCCGCCGAGGAGCGGGGGGAGAGACCCAGTACTTC. Translating it yields CASTRRGAGGETQYF.

The gene calls are TRBV27 and TRBJ2-1; TRBD2 is a possible D gene (6 bases). This CDR3 comprises 15 residues. Trimming removed 6 bases at V and 2 bases at J, with 14 bases between. The germline gives CDR1 MNHEY, CDR2 SMNVEV (reference sequence). CDR3 sequence: CASRRGGNPYNEQFF. The CDR3 nucleotides are TGTGCCAGCAGGCGAGGCGGGAATCCCTACAATGAGCAGTTCTTC.

The chain couples TRBV6-5 to TRBJ2-3; 8 bases line up with TRBD2. CDR1 and CDR2 from the germline V gene are MNHEY and SVGAGI. V shed 7 bases, J shed 6 bases, and the junction held 6 bases outside the gene matches. The length of the CDR3 is 13 residues. CDR3 in DNA: TGTGCCAGCAAAAAAGCGGGGGTGGATACGCAGTATTTT. This gives the protein CASKKAGVDTQYF.

The V and J genes are TRBV9 and TRBJ1-1; no clear D. V was shortened by 3 bases and J by 3 bases, with 6 bases between the two germline ends. This CDR3 contains 12 residues. CDR1 and CDR2 (germline): SGDLS, YYNGEE. CDR3 nucleotide sequence: TGTGCCAGCAGCGCCCACGACACTGAAGCTTTCTTT. Translation: CASSAHDTEAFF.

The J gene is TRBJ2-7, the V gene TRBV13; D is possibly TRBD2 (5 bases). CDR1 is PRHDT, CDR2 FYEKMQ, per germline (reference sequence). CDR3 size: 15 residues. V was trimmed by 0 bases and J by 3 bases, leaving 12 bases between them. CDR3 loop: CASSLGEGGYYEQYF. The CDR3 nucleotides read TGTGCCAGCAGCTTAGGAGAGGGTGGGTACTACGAGCAGTACTTC.

This clone was seen a handful of times. The rearrangement links TRBV4-2 to TRBJ2-7; D is undetermined. The CDR3 is 15 residues long. The ends were cut back, 1 base at V and 6 bases at J, with 16 bases in the middle. Germline V gene data show CDR1 as LGHNA and CDR2 as YNFKEQ. The CDR3 coding sequence is TGTGCCAGCAGCCAAGTGGGCGACCAGGCCCCCGAGCAGTACTTC. It codes for CASSQVGDQAPEQYF.

The rearrangement links TRBV19 to TRBJ2-3; D is unclear. V dropped 6 bases and J dropped 2 bases, with 3 bases sitting between them. This CDR3 region has 11 residues. CDR1 and CDR2 (germline): LNHDA, SQIVND (reference sequence). CDR3 sequence: CASSHTDTQYF. For the CDR3, the DNA is TGTGCCAGTAGCCACACAGATACGCAGTATTTT.

The chain employs TRBV7-6 and TRBJ1-5; possibly TRBD1 for D (5 bases). Looked up from germline, CDR1 is SGHVS and CDR2 is FNYEAQ. The CDR3 is 15 residues long. Trimming left V 1 base short and J 3 bases short, with 10 bases between. CDR3 protein: CASSLGGWTNQPQHF. CDR3 bases: TGTGCCAGCAGCTTAGGGGGGTGGACCAATCAGCCCCAGCATTTT.

In its sample, this clone was seen a few times. The chain recombines TRBV19 with TRBJ1-1; D possibly corresponds to TRBD1 (6 bases). Trimming removed 10 bases from V and 5 bases from J, with 17 bases in between. Looked up from germline, CDR1 is LNHDA and CDR2 is SQIVND (reference sequence). The CDR3 has 13 amino acids. CDR3 loop: CATRGGAGTEAFF. The DNA of the CDR3 is TGTGCCACCCGAGGGGGGGCGGGGACTGAAGCTTTCTTT.

The V and J genes are TRBV4-2 and TRBJ1-3; no definite D call. V was pared by 1 base and J by 4 bases, with 8 bases between. CDR1 and CDR2 from the germline V gene are LGHNA and YNFKEQ. The CDR3 contains 14 residues. The chain's CDR3 is CASSQGVGGNTIYF. The CDR3 DNA reads TGTGCCAGCAGCCAAGGGGTCGGGGGAAACACCATATATTTT.

This sequence joins TRBV6-5 and TRBJ2-7; no firm D call. The germline gives CDR1 MNHEY, CDR2 SVGAGI. Trimming took 6 bases from V and 2 from J, leaving 14 bases between them. The CDR3 is 14 residues long. The CDR3 DNA reads as TGTGCCAGCAGCCCCGGTTACTTCGCCTACGAGCAGTACTTC. Its translation: CASSPGYFAYEQYF.

The rearrangement uses TRBV30 and TRBJ1-3; D not certain. Germline V gene sequence: CDR1 GTSNPN, CDR2 SVGIG (reference sequence). This CDR3 has 12 amino acids. V was shortened by 1 base and J by 4 bases, with 5 bases between the two germline ends. The DNA of the CDR3 is TGTGCCTGGAGTGGCGCCGGAAACACCATATATTTT. The encoded protein is CAWSGAGNTIYF.

This clone was picked up a small number of times. The chain is built from TRBV19 and TRBJ2-5, with a tentative D call TRBD2 (5 bases). The CDR3 consists of 14 residues. Germline lookup yields CDR1 LNHDA and CDR2 SQIVND (reference sequence). V was clipped by 3 bases and J by 1 base, with 9 bases between them. CDR3 coding DNA: TGTGCCAGTAGTATGGAGGCAGCCCAAGAGACCCAGTACTTC. This codes for CASSMEAAQETQYF.

This clone was seen just once. The rearrangement joins TRBV10-3 to TRBJ2-1; D gene uncertain. V was pared by 2 bases and J by 4 bases, with 15 bases between. Per the germline V gene, CDR1 is ENHRY and CDR2 is SYGVKD. This CDR3 region has 16 residues. The CDR3 protein is CAISETRLTPYNEQFF. DNA of the CDR3: TGTGCCATCAGTGAGACCCGGCTGACCCCTTACAATGAGCAGTTCTTC.

This clone occurred many times. V usage is TRBV7-9 and J usage is TRBJ1-2; 9 nucleotides agree with TRBD1. Looked up from germline, CDR1 is SEHNR and CDR2 is FQNEAQ (reference sequence). Trimming at V came to 1 base and at J to 4 bases, leaving 4 bases not matched to a gene. The CDR3 has 15 amino acids. CDR3 nucleotide sequence: TGTGCCAGCAGCTTAGAGGACAGGGGCACCTATGGCTACACCTTC. Amino acids: CASSLEDRGTYGYTF.

The gene calls are TRBV18 and TRBJ2-5; 11 positions agree with TRBD1. The V gene end was trimmed by 8 bases and the J gene end by 1 base; junction bases not matched to a gene: 18. Germline CDR1 and CDR2: KGHSH and LQKENI. This CDR3 has 19 residues. The CDR3 bases are TGTGCCAGCACTTCGCCCGGGGTTGGACAGGGGGCCGGCCAAGAGACCCAGTACTTC. Its translation: CASTSPGVGQGAGQETQYF.

J is TRBJ2-3 and V is TRBV28; no clear D gene. This CDR3 region has 11 residues. Germline CDR1 reads MDHEN; CDR2 reads SYDVKM. Trimming took off 1 base at V and 6 bases at J, with 2 bases between the two ends. CDR3 DNA: TGTGCCAGCAGTTTATCGGATACGCAGTATTTT. It yields the protein CASSLSDTQYF.

The V and J genes are TRBV6-5 and TRBJ2-7, with TRBD1 identical over 7 bases. CDR3 size: 12 residues. With 6 bases clipped from V and 5 bases from J, the junction kept 4 bases outside the gene matches. Germline CDR1 and CDR2: MNHEY and SVGAGI. The CDR3 sequence: CASSRGGDEQYF. Written as DNA, the CDR3 is TGTGCCAGCAGCCGAGGGGGCGACGAGCAGTACTTC.

The rearrangement uses TRBV19 and TRBJ2-7; 8 nucleotides match TRBD1. V was clipped by 5 bases and J by 2 bases; unmatched bases: 5. CDR1 and CDR2 from the germline V gene are LNHDA and SQIVND (reference sequence). The CDR3 is made up of 14 amino acids. CDR3 nucleotides: TGTGCCAGTAGTCAACCGGGACAGGCCTACGAGCAGTACTTC. It specifies CASSQPGQAYEQYF.

This clone was picked up a small number of times. CDR3 DNA sequence: TGTGCCAGCAGCTTAGCGCTCGATCAGCCCCAGCATTTT. Protein: CASSLALDQPQHF. The rearrangement joins TRBV7-6 to TRBJ1-5; D unresolved. V dropped 0 bases and J dropped 5 bases, with 5 bases sitting between them. The CDR3 is made up of 13 amino acids. In germline, CDR1 is SGHVS, CDR2 FNYEAQ.

This chain connects TRBV7-2 to TRBJ2-7; a weak D match, TRBD2 (7 bases). This CDR3 has 15 residues. V lost 2 bases and J lost 11, with 22 bases in between. Germline CDR1 is SGHTA and CDR2 is FQGNSA. The CDR3 nucleotides read TGTGCCAGCAGCTTAAGGGGGGCTAGCGGACCACCGGAGTACTTC. Translation gives CASSLRGASGPPEYF.

V and J are TRBV6-5 and TRBJ1-2, with D maybe TRBD1 (6 bases). The CDR3 has 15 residues. Germline assignment: CDR1 MNHEY and CDR2 SVGAGI. V was clipped by 0 bases and J by 1 base, with 9 bases between them. The chain's CDR3 is CASSYSWGHNYGYTF. CDR3 nucleotides: TGTGCCAGCAGTTACTCGTGGGGACATAACTATGGCTACACCTTC.

This clone has a handful of counts. V usage is TRBV25-1 and J usage is TRBJ1-5; D might be TRBD1 (5 bases). Germline assignment: CDR1 MGHDK and CDR2 SYGVNS. CDR3 length: 14 residues. V lost 2 bases to trimming and J lost 4 bases, with 9 bases between them. The CDR3 coding sequence is TGTGCCAGCAGTGAAGGAGGGGCTAATCAGCCCCAGCATTTT. This encodes CASSEGGANQPQHF.

This clone was seen just once. The chain has TRBV5-1 and TRBJ2-2, with a tentative D call TRBD1 (5 bases). V dropped 1 base and J dropped 1 base, with 14 bases sitting between them. Germline V gene sequence: CDR1 SGHRS, CDR2 YFSETQ. The CDR3 covers 17 residues. Here the CDR3 reads CASSLTLLDRNTGELFF. The CDR3, as DNA: TGCGCCAGCAGCTTGACCCTTCTCGACAGGAACACCGGGGAGCTGTTTTTT.

The chain links TRBV2 to TRBJ1-2, with no clear D. The CDR3 is made up of 13 amino acids. The germline CDR1 and CDR2 sequences are SNHLY and FYNNEI. The ends were cut back, 3 bases at V and 4 bases at J, with 9 bases in the middle. The CDR3 loop is CASSERQVYGYTF. The DNA of the CDR3 is TGTGCCAGCAGTGAGCGGCAGGTCTATGGCTACACCTTC.